This T cell receptor beta chain originates from a study of early T cells in non-severe SARS-CoV-2 infection. Study-level background: The sequenced material was bulk RNA from unsorted whole blood, and its chains were unpaired. Broader study findings: Lookups in VDJdb leaned toward anti-spike CD8 responses and missed private and CD4 specificities.

In its sample, this clonotype was seen many times. Its antigen is undetermined. Individual cDNA molecules were tagged with unique molecular identifiers. In TCRdb, the 5' RACE reads were re-called with MiXCR into one record per CDR3 protein. The sample lists fewer than 40,000 distinct CDR3 sequences; more than 4.5% were seen once. Sequencing used whole blood. This TCR derives from an adult who was a healthcare worker with PCR-confirmed SARS-CoV-2 infection or an uninfected control (not recorded which).

CDR3 coding DNA: TGCAGTGCAACCGGGACTAGCGGGAGGCAAGAGACCCAGTACTTC. Translating it yields CSATGTSGRQETQYF. This sequence joins TRBV20-1 and TRBJ2-5, with 15 bases identical to TRBD2. Germline V gene sequence: CDR1 DFQATT, CDR2 SNEGSKA (reference sequence). The CDR3 runs 15 residues. J gave up 2 bases and V 6 bases, and 4 bases lay outside the gene matches.